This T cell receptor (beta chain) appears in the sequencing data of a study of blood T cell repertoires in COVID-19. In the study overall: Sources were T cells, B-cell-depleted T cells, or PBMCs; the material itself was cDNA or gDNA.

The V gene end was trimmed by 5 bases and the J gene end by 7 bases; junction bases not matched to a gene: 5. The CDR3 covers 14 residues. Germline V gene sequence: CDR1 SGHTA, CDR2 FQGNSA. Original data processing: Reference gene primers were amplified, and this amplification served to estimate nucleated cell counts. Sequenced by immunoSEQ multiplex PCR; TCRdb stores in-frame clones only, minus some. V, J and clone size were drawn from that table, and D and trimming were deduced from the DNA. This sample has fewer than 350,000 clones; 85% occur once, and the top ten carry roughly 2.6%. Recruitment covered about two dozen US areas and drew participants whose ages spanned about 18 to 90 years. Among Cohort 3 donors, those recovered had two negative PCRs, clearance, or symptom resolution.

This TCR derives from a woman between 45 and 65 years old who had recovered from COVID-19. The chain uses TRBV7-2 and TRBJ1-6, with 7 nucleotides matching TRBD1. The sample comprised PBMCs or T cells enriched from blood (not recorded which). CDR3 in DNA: TGTGCCAGCAGCCACGGACAGGAGAATTCACCCCTCCACTTT. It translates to CASSHGQENSPLHF.